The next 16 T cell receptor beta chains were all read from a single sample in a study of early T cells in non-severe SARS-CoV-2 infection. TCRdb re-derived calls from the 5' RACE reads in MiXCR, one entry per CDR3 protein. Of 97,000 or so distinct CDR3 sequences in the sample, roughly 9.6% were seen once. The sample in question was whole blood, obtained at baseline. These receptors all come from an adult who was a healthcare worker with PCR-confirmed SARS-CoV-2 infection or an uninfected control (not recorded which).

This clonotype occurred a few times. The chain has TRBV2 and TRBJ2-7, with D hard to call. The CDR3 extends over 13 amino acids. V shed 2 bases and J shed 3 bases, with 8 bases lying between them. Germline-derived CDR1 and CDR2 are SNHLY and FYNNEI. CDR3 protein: CASSERKDYEQYF. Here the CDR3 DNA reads TGTGCCAGCAGTGAACGTAAAGACTACGAGCAGTACTTC.

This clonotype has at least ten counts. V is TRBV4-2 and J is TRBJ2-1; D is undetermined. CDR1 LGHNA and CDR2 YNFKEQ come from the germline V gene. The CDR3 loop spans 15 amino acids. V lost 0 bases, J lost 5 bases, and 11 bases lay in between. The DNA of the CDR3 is TGTGCCAGCAGCCAAGATGCCGGGTCCCACAATGAGCAGTTCTTC. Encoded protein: CASSQDAGSHNEQFF.

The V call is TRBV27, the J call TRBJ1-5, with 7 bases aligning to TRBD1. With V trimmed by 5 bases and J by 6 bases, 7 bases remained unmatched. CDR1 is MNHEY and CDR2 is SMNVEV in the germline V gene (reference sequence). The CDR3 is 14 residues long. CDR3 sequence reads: CASSGLQGGQPQHF. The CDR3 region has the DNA TGTGCCAGCAGTGGACTTCAGGGGGGTCAGCCCCAGCATTTT.

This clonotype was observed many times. The DNA of the CDR3 is TGTGCCAGCAGCCAAGTTGGCGGGGGGGCCTACAATGAGCAGTTCTTC. Amino acid sequence: CASSQVGGGAYNEQFF. The chain has TRBV4-2 and TRBJ2-1; 9 nucleotides line up with TRBD2. V lost 1 base to trimming and J lost 2 bases; unmatched junction nucleotides: 3. The CDR3 has 16 residues. The V gene's germline CDR1 is LGHNA and CDR2 YNFKEQ.

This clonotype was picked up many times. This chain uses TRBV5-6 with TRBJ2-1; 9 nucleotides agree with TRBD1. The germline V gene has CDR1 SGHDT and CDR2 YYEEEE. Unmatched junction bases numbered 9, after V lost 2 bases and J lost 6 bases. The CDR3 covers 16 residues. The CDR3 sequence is CASSLFTGGLGNEQFF. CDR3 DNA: TGTGCCAGCAGCTTATTCACAGGGGGCTTGGGCAATGAGCAGTTCTTC.

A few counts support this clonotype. Written as DNA, the CDR3 is TGTGCCTGGAGTTCGGGACTAGCGGGCCTTGGTGATACGCAGTATTTT. It codes for CAWSSGLAGLGDTQYF. The V gene is TRBV30, the J gene TRBJ2-3; TRBD2 matches at 12 bases. CDR1 GTSNPN and CDR2 SVGIG come from the germline V gene (reference sequence). The CDR3 has 16 amino acids. Germline trimming cut 2 bases from V and 6 bases from J; bases unmatched to any gene: 9.

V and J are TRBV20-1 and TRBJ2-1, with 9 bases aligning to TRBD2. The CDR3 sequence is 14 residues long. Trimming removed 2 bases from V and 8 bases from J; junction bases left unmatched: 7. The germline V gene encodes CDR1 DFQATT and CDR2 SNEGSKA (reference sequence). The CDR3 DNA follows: TGCAGTGCTAGACCTAGCGGGATTATAGATGAGCAGTTCTTC. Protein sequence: CSARPSGIIDEQFF.

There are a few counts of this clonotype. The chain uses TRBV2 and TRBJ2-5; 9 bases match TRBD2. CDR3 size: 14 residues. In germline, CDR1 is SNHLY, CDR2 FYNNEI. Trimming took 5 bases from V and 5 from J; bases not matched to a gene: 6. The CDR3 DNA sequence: TGTGCCAGCAGTCCCTTAGCGGGAGTGGAGACCCAGTACTTC. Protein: CASSPLAGVETQYF.

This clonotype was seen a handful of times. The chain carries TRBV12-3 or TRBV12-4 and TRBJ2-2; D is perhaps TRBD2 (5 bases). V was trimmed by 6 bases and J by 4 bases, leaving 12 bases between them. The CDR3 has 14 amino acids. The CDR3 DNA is TGTGCCAGCAGCTACGGGGTGGGCACCGGGGAGCTGTTTTTT. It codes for CASSYGVGTGELFF.

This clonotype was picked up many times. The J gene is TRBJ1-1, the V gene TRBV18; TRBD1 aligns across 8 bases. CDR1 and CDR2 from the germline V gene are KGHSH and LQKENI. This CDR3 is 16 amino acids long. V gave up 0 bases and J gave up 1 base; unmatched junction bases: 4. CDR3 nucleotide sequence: TGTGCCAGCTCACCACCCCCCGGACAGGGGAACACTGAAGCTTTCTTT. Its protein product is CASSPPPGQGNTEAFF. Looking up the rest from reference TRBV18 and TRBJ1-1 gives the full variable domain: NAGVMQNPRHLVRRRGQEARLRCSPMKGHSHVYWYRQLPEEGLKFMVYLQKENIIDESGMPKERFSAEFPKEGPSILRIQQVVRGDSAAYFCASSPPPGQGNTEAFFGQGTRLTVV.

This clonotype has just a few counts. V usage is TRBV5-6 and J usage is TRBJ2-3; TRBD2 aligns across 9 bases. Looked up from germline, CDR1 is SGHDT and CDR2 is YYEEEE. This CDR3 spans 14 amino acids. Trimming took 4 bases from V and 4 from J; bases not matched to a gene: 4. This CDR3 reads CASSRGLAADTQYF. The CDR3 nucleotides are TGTGCCAGCAGCAGGGGACTAGCAGCAGATACGCAGTATTTT.

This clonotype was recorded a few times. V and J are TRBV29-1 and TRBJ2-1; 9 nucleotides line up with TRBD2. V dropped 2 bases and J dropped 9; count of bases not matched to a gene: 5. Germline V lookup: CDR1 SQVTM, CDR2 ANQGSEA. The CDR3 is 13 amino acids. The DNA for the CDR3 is TGCAGCGTTGAACAGGCTAGCGGGGCTGAGCAGTTCTTC. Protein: CSVEQASGAEQFF.

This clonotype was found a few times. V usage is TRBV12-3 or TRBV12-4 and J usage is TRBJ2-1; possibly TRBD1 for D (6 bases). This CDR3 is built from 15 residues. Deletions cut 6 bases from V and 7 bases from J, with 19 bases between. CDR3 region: CASSPGTFQGNEQFF. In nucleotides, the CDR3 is TGTGCCAGCAGCCCCGGGACATTCCAGGGGAATGAGCAGTTCTTC.

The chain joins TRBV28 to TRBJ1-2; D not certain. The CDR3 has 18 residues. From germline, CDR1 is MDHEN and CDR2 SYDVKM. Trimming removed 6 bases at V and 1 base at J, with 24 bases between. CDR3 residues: CASSPRSARGSSNYGYTF. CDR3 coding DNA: TGTGCCAGCAGCCCCCGGTCCGCCCGCGGTAGTAGTAACTATGGCTACACCTTC.

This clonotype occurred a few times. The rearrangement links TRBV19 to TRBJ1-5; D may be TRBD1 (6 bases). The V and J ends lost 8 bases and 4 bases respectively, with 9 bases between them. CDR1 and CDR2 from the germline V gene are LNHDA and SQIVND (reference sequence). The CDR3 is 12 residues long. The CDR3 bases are TGTGCCAGTGTTACAGGGAATCAGCCCCAGCATTTT. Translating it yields CASVTGNQPQHF.

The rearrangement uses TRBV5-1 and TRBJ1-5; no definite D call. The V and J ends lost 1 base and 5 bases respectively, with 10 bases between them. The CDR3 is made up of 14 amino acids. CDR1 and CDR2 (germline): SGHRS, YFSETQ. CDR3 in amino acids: CASSLSGRDQPQHF. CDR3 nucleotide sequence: TGCGCCAGCAGCTTGAGTGGGAGAGATCAGCCCCAGCATTTT. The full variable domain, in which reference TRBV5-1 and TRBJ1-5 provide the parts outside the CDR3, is KAGVTQTPRYLIKTRGQQVTLSCSPISGHRSVSWYQQTPGQGLQFLFEYFSETQRNKGNFPGRFSGRQFSNSRSEMNVSTLELGDSALYLCASSLSGRDQPQHFGDGTRLSIL.